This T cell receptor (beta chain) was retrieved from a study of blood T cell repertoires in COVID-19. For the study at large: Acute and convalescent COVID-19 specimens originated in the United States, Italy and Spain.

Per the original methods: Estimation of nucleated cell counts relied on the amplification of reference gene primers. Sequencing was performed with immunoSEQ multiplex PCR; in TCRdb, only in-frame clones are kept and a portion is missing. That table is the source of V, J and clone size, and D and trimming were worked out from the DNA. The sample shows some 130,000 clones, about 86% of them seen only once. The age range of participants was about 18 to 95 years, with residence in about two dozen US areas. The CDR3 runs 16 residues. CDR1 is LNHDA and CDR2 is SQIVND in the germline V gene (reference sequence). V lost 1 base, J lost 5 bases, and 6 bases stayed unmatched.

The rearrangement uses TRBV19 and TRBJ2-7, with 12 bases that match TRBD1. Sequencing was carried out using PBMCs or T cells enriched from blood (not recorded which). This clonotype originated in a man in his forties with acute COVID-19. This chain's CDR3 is CASSIGDRGRKNEQYF. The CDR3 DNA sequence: TGTGCCAGTAGTATAGGGGACAGGGGGCGAAAGAACGAGCAGTACTTC.